This is a list of T cell receptor beta chains from one sample in a study of OX40 agonist ivuxolimab in advanced cancers. Sequencing was performed with immunoSEQ multiplex PCR; in TCRdb, only in-frame clones are kept and a portion is missing. The table has some 83,000 clones, about 89% seen once. This sample comprised CD4+ or CD8+ T cells sorted from blood, obtained in a trial of the OX40 agonist ivuxolimab. The receptors derive from an adult with an advanced solid tumor such as melanoma, head and neck, liver or kidney cancer. Both conserved end residues are part of each CDR3. The D gene is left open where the match is weak. Size is stated for part of the rows, as once, few or many counts, or as a class when the clone is expanded.

V: TRBV6-1; D: TRBD1; size: -; J: TRBJ2-5; length: 15; DNA: TGTGCCATCAGTTCACAGGACAGGGATGGAGAGACCCAGTACTTC; CDR3: CAISSQDRDGETQYF
V: TRBV19; D: -; size: -; J: TRBJ1-5; length: 13; DNA: TGTGCCAGTAGTAGGGGAGATAATCAGCCCCAGCATTTT; CDR3: CASSRGDNQPQHF
V: TRBV6-1; D: TRBD1; size: -; J: TRBJ2-1; length: 16; DNA: TGTGCCAGCAGTGGGGAAAGGCAGGGGGCTGGCAATGAGCAGTTCTTC; CDR3: CASSGERQGAGNEQFF
V: TRBV6-1; D: -; size: -; J: TRBJ1-1; length: 13; DNA: TGTGCCAGCAGAACAACGAGGAACACTGAAGCTTTCTTT; CDR3: CASRTTRNTEAFF
V: TRBV5-1; D: -; size: -; J: TRBJ1-1; length: 15; DNA: TGCGCCAGCAGCTGGAGTGGGGGCGTGGGCACTGAAGCTTTCTTT; CDR3: CASSWSGGVGTEAFF
V: TRBV15; D: -; size: -; J: TRBJ2-2; length: 16; DNA: TGTGCCACCAGCAGAGATCGGCCGAGGAACACCGGGGAGCTGTTTTTT; CDR3: CATSRDRPRNTGELFF
V: TRBV27; D: TRBD1; size: few; J: TRBJ2-5; length: 14; DNA: TGTGCCAGCAGTTTACCGACAGGGGGGGAGACCCAGTACTTC; CDR3: CASSLPTGGETQYF
V: TRBV19; D: -; size: -; J: TRBJ1-1; length: 12; DNA: TGTGCCAGTAGTATCCCCTTCACTGAAGCTTTCTTT; CDR3: CASSIPFTEAFF
V: TRBV7-8; D: -; size: once; J: TRBJ2-1; length: 11; DNA: TGTGCCAGCAGCTTATCGAATGAGCAGTTCTTC; CDR3: CASSLSNEQFF
V: TRBV11-2; D: TRBD2; size: -; J: TRBJ2-3; length: 15; DNA: TGTGCCAGCAGCTATCTACTAGCGGGAGGAGATACGCAGTATTTT; CDR3: CASSYLLAGGDTQYF
V: TRBV2; D: -; size: -; J: TRBJ2-1; length: 15; DNA: TGTGCCAGCAGGGAAGGGAGTATGGGCTACAATGAGCAGTTCTTC; CDR3: CASREGSMGYNEQFF
V: TRBV29-1; D: -; size: -; J: TRBJ2-1; length: 13; DNA: TGCAGCGTTGGGGACGGCCTCTACAATGAGCAGTTCTTC; CDR3: CSVGDGLYNEQFF
V: TRBV11-2; D: -; size: once; J: TRBJ1-2; length: 16; DNA: TGTGCCAGCAGCTTAGTGGCAAACGTAGAAGTTTATGGCTACACCTTC; CDR3: CASSLVANVEVYGYTF
V: TRBV21-1; D: -; size: -; J: TRBJ1-6; length: 15; DNA: TGTGCCAGCAGCCCCCCCCAGGTGTATAATTCACCCCTCCACTTT; CDR3: CASSPPQVYNSPLHF
V: TRBV7-8; D: TRBD2; size: -; J: TRBJ2-2; length: 16; DNA: TGTGCCAGCAGCCCCCCCGGGGGGAGAAACACCGGGGAGCTGTTTTTT; CDR3: CASSPPGGRNTGELFF
V: TRBV30; D: -; size: -; J: TRBJ1-2; length: 13; DNA: TGTGCCTGGAGTGTACAAGTCGAGTATGGCTACACCTTC; CDR3: CAWSVQVEYGYTF
V: TRBV9; D: TRBD2; size: -; J: TRBJ2-1; length: 15; DNA: TGTGCCAGCAGCGTAGGGGTAGCGGGATACAATGAGCAGTTCTTC; CDR3: CASSVGVAGYNEQFF
V: TRBV19; D: -; size: -; J: TRBJ2-3; length: 14; DNA: TGTGCCAGTAGTCCTGGACAGACCACAGATACGCAGTATTTT; CDR3: CASSPGQTTDTQYF